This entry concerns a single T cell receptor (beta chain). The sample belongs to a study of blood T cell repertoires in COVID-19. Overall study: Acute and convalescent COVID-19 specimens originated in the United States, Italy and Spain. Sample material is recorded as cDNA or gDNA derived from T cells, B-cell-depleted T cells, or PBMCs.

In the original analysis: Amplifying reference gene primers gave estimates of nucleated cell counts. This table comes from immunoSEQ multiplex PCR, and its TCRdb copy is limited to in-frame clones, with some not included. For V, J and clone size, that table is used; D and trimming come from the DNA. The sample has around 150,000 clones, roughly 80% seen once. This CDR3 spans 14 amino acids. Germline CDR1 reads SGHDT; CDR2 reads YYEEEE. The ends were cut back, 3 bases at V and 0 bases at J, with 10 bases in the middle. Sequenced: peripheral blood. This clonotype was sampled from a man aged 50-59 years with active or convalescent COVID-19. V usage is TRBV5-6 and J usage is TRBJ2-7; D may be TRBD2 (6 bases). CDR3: CASSSGTYSYEQYF. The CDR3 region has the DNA TGTGCCAGCAGCTCCGGGACTTACTCCTACGAGCAGTACTTC.